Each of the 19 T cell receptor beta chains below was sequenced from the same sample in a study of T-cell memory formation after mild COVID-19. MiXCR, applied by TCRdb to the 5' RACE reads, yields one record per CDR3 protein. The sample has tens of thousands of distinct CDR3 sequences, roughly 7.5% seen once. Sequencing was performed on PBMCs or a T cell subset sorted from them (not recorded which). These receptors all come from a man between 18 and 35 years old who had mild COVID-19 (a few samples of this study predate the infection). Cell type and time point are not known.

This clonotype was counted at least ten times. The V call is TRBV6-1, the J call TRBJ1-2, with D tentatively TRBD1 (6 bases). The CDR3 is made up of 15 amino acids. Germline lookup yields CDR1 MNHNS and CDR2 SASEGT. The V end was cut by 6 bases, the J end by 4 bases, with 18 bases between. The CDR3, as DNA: TGTGCCAGCAGCGGGCTACCGCAGGGGTTCTATGGCTACACCTTC. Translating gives CASSGLPQGFYGYTF.

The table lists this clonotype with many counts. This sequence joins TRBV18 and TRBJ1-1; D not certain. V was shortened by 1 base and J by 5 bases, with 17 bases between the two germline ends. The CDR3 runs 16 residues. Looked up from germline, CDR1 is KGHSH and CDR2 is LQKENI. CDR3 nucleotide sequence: TGTGCCAGCTCACCACTGGGAGCGGTAACGGGAACTGAAGCTTTCTTT. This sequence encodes CASSPLGAVTGTEAFF.

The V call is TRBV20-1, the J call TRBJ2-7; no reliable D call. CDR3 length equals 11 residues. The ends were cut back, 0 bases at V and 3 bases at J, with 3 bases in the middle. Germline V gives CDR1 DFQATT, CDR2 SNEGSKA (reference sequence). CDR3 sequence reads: CSAREGYEQYV. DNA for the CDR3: TGCAGTGCTAGAGAGGGCTACGAGCAGTACGTC.

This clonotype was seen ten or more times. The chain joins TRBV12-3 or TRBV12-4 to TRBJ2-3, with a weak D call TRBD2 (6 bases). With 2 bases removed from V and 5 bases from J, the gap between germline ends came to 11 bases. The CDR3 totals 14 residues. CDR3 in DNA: TGTGCCAGCAGTTTATTACTAGCTGGAGATACGCAGTATTTT. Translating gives CASSLLLAGDTQYF.

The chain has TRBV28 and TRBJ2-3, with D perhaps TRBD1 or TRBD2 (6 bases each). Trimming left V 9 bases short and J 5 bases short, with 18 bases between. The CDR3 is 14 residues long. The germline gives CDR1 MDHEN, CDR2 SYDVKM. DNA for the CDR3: TGTGCCAGTTCTAGTCGGGGGACACAAGATACGCAGTATTTT. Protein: CASSSRGTQDTQYF.

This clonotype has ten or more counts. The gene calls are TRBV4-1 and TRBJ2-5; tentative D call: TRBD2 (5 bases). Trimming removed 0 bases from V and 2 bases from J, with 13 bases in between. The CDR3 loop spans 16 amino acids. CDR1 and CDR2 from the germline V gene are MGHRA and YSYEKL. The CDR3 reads CASSQDRPGWQETQYF. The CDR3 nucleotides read TGCGCCAGCAGCCAAGACCGGCCGGGGTGGCAAGAGACCCAGTACTTC.

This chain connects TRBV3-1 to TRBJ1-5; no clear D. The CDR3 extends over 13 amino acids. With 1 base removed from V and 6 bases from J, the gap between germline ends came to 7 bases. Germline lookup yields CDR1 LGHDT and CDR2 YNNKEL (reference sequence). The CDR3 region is CASSQGGVQPQHF. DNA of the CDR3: TGTGCCAGCAGCCAAGGTGGGGTTCAGCCCCAGCATTTT.

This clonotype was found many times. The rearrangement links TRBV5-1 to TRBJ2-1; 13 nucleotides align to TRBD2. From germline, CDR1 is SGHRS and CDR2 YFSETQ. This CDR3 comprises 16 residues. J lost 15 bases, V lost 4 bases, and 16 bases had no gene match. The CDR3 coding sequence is TGCGCCAGCAGCCCCAACCTACTAGCGGGGGGGACCCGCGGGTTCTTC. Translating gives CASSPNLLAGGTRGFF.

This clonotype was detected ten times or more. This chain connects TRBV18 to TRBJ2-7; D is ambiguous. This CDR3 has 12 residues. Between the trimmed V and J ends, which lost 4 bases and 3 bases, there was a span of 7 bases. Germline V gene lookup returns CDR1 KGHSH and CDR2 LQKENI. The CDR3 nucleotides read TGTGCCAGCTCACAGGCTAACTACGAGCAGTACTTC. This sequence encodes CASSQANYEQYF.

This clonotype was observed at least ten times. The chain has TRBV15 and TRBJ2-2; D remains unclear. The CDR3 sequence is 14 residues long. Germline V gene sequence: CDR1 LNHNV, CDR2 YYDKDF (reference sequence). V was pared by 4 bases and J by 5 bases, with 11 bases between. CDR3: CATSNRVGTGELFF. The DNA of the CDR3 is TGTGCCACCAGCAATAGGGTGGGGACCGGGGAGCTGTTTTTT.

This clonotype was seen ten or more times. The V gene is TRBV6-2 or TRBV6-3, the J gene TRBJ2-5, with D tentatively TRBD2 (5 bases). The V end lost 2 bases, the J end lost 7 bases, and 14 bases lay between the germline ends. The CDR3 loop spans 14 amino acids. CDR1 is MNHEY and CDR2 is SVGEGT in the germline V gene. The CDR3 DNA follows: TGTGCCAGCAGTTACGCTCGGGGAGTTTGGACCCAGTACTTC. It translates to CASSYARGVWTQYF.

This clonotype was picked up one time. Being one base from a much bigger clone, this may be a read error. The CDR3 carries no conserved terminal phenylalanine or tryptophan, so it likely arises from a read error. The CDR3 coding sequence is TGCAGCGTTGGGGGGGACAGCGCCTTAATGAACACTGAAGCTTTCTAT. Translated: CSVGGDSALMNTEAFY. The chain is built from TRBV29-1 and TRBJ1-1; 7 positions agree with TRBD1. The CDR3 has 16 amino acids. The V and J ends lost 4 bases and 0 bases, in that order; junction bases with no gene match: 11. Germline V gene lookup returns CDR1 SQVTM and CDR2 ANQGSEA.

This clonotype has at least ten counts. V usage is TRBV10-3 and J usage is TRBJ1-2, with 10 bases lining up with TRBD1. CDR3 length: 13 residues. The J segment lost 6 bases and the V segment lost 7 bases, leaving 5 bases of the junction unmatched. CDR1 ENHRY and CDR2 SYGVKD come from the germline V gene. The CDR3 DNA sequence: TGTGCCATCAATACCGGGACAGGGGATGGCTACACCTTC. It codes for CAINTGTGDGYTF.

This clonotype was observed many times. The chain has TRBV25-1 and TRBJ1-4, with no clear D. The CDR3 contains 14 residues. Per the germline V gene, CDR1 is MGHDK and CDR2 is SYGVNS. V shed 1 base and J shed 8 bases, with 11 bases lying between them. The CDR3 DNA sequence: TGTGCCAGCAGTGAATCAAAGGGAGGGGAAAAACTGTTTTTT. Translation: CASSESKGGEKLFF.

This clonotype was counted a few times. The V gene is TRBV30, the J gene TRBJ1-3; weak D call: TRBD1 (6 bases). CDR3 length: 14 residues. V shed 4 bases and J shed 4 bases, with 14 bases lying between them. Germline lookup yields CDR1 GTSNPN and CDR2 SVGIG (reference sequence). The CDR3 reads CAWMGAGSGNTIYF. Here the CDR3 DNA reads TGTGCCTGGATGGGGGCAGGATCGGGAAACACCATATATTTT.

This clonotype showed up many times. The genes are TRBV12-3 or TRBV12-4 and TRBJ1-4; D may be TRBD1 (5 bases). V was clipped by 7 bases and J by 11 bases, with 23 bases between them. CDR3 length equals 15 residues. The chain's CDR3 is CASNDSRDPSQKLFF. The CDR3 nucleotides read TGTGCCAGCAATGATTCCCGGGACCCATCACAGAAACTGTTTTTT.

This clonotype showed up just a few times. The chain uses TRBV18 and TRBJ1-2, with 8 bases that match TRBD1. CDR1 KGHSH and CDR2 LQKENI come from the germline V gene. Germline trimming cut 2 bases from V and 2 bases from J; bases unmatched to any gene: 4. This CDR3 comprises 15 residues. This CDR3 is CASSPMTGDNYGYTF. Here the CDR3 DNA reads TGTGCCAGCTCACCAATGACAGGGGACAACTATGGCTACACCTTC.

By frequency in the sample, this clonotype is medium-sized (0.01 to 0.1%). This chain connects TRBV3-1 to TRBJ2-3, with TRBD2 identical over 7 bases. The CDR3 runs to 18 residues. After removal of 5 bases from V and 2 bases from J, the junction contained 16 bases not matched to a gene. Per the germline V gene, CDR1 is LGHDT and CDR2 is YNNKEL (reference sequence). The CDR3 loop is CASSGFGGEGSPTDTQYF. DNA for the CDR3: TGTGCCAGCAGCGGGTTTGGTGGGGAGGGATCACCCACAGATACGCAGTATTTT.

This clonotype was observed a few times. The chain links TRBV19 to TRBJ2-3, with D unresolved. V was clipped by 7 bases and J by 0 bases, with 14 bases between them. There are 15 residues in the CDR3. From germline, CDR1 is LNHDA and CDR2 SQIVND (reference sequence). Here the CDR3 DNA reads TGTGCCAGTAAAGGCTCCCTAAGGAGCACAGATACGCAGTATTTT. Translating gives CASKGSLRSTDTQYF.